Sequencing of this TCR beta chain was carried out in a study of blood T cells in healthy people across ages. Study findings and constraints: Because sorting was not performed, PBMCs prevented conclusive naive versus antigen-experienced comparison. Age brought a roughly linear fall in TCR beta diversity measured per million T cells.

Worth noting for this clonotype: Antigen specificity is unknown.

Combining a sample-barcoded 5' primer with a J-beta primer mix, a second PCR ran for roughly 6 to 12 cycles. Carrying 12 random nucleotides, a template-switch adaptor labeled each individual cDNA molecule. One entry per CDR3 protein, called by TCRdb with MiXCR from the 5' RACE reads. The sample yields fewer than 1 million distinct CDR3 sequences, under 45% seen once. CDR3 size: 14 residues. J was trimmed by 8 bases and V by 6 bases; bases with no gene match: 7. Germline assignment: CDR1 MNHEY and CDR2 SVGEGT. Per sample, extraction of total RNA gave at least 6 micrograms in every case. This rearrangement joins TRBV6-2 or TRBV6-3 to TRBJ2-1; 10 bases line up with TRBD2. The clonotype was recovered from a man between 60 and 75 years old in good health. The material sequenced was blood. CDR3 sequence (DNA): TGTGCCAGCAGGAAGAGCGGGGGGGGTGATGAGCAGTTCTTC. It is translated as CASRKSGGGDEQFF.